The rows below give T cell receptor beta chains drawn from one sample of a study of shared clonotypes between healthy human individuals. Clones were read by immunoSEQ multiplex PCR, and TCRdb kept only the in-frame ones, dropping some. The data show just under 350,000 clones, with roughly 70% seen just once and 8.5% to 12% held by the top ten. Sequencing was carried out using memory CD4+ T cells sorted from blood. The receptors were gathered from a man under 40 in good health. CDR3s include the opening cysteine and the closing phenylalanine or tryptophan. D genes are given only for firm matches. Clone size appears in some rows only: once, few, many, or a class for an expanded clone.

cdr3_length	v_call	d_call	j_call	clone_size	cdr3_aa	cdr3_nt
11	TRBV27	-	TRBJ2-3	-	CASSLGYRAYF	TGTGCCAGCAGTTTAGGGTACAGGGCGTATTTT
13	TRBV10-1	-	TRBJ2-1	-	CASSDPGWNEQFF	TGCGCCAGCAGTGATCCAGGTTGGAATGAGCAGTTCTTC
14	TRBV11-2	TRBD2	TRBJ2-7	-	CASSLNFSGDEQYF	TGTGCCAGCAGCTTAAACTTTAGCGGGGACGAGCAGTACTTC
13	TRBV5-1	-	TRBJ2-1	-	CASSLEYYNEQFF	TGCGCCAGCAGCTTGGAATACTACAATGAGCAGTTCTTC
12	TRBV10-3	-	TRBJ1-4	-	CASGRTNEKLFF	TGTGCCAGCGGGAGAACTAATGAAAAACTGTTTTTT
14	TRBV5-1	TRBD1	TRBJ2-7	-	CASSTPGQSYEQYF	TGCGCCAGCAGCACACCGGGACAGTCCTACGAGCAGTACTTC
14	TRBV27	TRBD1	TRBJ2-7	-	CASSWTGGVGEQYF	TGTGCCAGCAGCTGGACAGGGGGGGTCGGCGAGCAGTACTTC
16	TRBV5-6	-	TRBJ2-4	-	CASSLYLGGAKNIQYF	TGTGCCAGCAGCTTGTATCTCGGGGGAGCCAAAAACATTCAGTACTTC
13	TRBV27	-	TRBJ1-5	-	CASSFLRNQPQHF	TGTGCCAGCAGTTTCCTCAGGAATCAGCCCCAGCATTTT
15	TRBV7-9	-	TRBJ2-2	-	CASSTSIGYTGELFF	TGTGCCAGCAGCACTTCCATCGGATACACCGGGGAGCTGTTTTTT
14	TRBV5-1	TRBD2	TRBJ2-3	once	CASSARGDTDTQYF	TGCGCCAGCAGCGCGCGGGGGGACACAGATACGCAGTATTTT
11	TRBV10-3	-	TRBJ2-1	once	CAITGPNEQFF	TGTGCCATCACAGGTCCGAATGAGCAGTTCTTC
12	TRBV7-9	-	TRBJ1-3	-	CASSLVEDTIYF	TGTGCCAGCAGCTTAGTTGAGGACACCATATATTTT
13	TRBV7-2	-	TRBJ1-5	-	CASSLVGGQPQHF	TGTGCCAGCAGCTTAGTGGGTGGTCAGCCCCAGCATTTT